This TCR beta chain was recovered during a study of blood T cells in healthy people across ages. On the study more broadly: About one barcoded TCR beta cDNA was captured per two T cells.

A sample-barcoded 5' primer and a J-beta primer mix were used in a second PCR of roughly 7 to 11 cycles. TCRdb re-analysed the 5' RACE reads in MiXCR, keeping a single row per CDR3 protein. Of about 1.8 million distinct CDR3 sequences in the sample, roughly 49% are singletons; the top ten hold roughly 2%. This clonotype has only a few counts. What it binds is unknown. Isolation of PBMCs gave at least 7 million cells per sample. Overall study results and limits: Researchers said unsorted PBMCs prevented a conclusive naive versus antigen-experienced comparison.

Germline V gene sequence: CDR1 SGHDN, CDR2 FVKESK. CDR3 length equals 15 residues. The trim removed 4 bases at V and 0 bases at J, leaving 2 bases unmatched. Sequencing was performed on blood. V gene TRBV14 combines with J gene TRBJ2-7; TRBD1 aligns across 11 bases. The TCR sequence derives from a middle-aged woman in good health. In nucleotides, the CDR3 is TGTGCCAGCAGCCGGGACAGGGGGTACTCCTACGAGCAGTACTTC. Protein: CASSRDRGYSYEQYF.